These T cell receptor beta chains were read from a single sample in a study of T cells in Graves' hyperthyroidism and ophthalmopathy. TCRdb re-called the multiplex PCR reads through MiXCR, storing one row per CDR3 protein. The repertoire consists of 380,000 or so distinct CDR3 sequences, with roughly 14% occurring once and the leading ten covering around 20%. The sample consisted of blood. These receptors were obtained from a man aged 25 to 40 with Graves' hyperthyroidism that later progressed to Graves' ophthalmopathy. Each CDR3 is given with its conserved first and last residue. A D gene is named only where the DNA matches it firmly. Clone size is not always given. Where it is, it says once, few, many or a class for expanded clones.

j_call	d_call	v_call	clone_size	cdr3_aa	cdr3_nt
TRBJ2-1	TRBD1	TRBV9	NA	CASSVDPGTGNNEQFF	TGTGCCAGCAGCGTAGATCCTGGGACAGGGAACAATGAGCAGTTCTTC
TRBJ1-2	TRBD1	TRBV2	many	CASRQGTGVIYGYTF	TGTGCCAGCAGGCAGGGGACAGGGGTCATCTATGGCTACACCTTC
TRBJ2-5	NA	TRBV18	NA	CTSSRFERLETQYF	TGTACCAGCTCACGGTTTGAGCGCTTGGAGACCCAGTACTTC
TRBJ1-1	NA	TRBV6-1	many	CASSPLDSEAFF	TGTGCCAGCAGTCCCCTAGACAGTGAAGCTTTCTTT
TRBJ2-1	NA	TRBV20-1	NA	CSGQPNEQFF	TGCAGTGGCCAACCCAATGAGCAGTTCTTC
TRBJ1-5	TRBD1	TRBV12-3/TRBV12-4	many	CASSSRQGGFNQPQHF	TGTGCCAGCAGTAGTAGACAGGGTGGGTTTAATCAGCCCCAGCATTTT
TRBJ1-5	TRBD1	TRBV18	NA	CASSPPQGNQPQHF	TGTGCCAGCTCACCCCCACAGGGGAATCAGCCCCAGCATTTT
TRBJ1-5	NA	TRBV27	many	CASSKTGSLQPQHF	TGTGCCAGCAGCAAGACCGGTTCTCTTCAGCCCCAGCATTTT
TRBJ1-2	TRBD1	TRBV6-1	many	CASSLDRDSSYGYTF	TGTGCCAGCAGTTTGGACCGGGACAGCTCCTATGGCTACACCTTC
TRBJ1-6	NA	TRBV4-1	NA	CASSQEDDMVNSPLHF	TGCGCCAGCAGCCAAGAAGACGATATGGTTAATTCACCCCTCCACTTT
TRBJ1-2	NA	TRBV20-1	NA	CSASLGAYGYTF	TGCAGTGCTAGTTTAGGGGCCTATGGCTACACCTTC
TRBJ2-1	TRBD2	TRBV10-2	NA	CASRGSGVYNEQFF	TGCGCCAGCAGGGGTAGCGGGGTTTACAATGAGCAGTTCTTC
TRBJ2-7	TRBD2	TRBV20-1	many	CSANRGAYEQYF	TGCAGTGCTAACCGGGGGGCCTACGAGCAGTACTTC
TRBJ2-7	NA	TRBV7-9	many	CASSEGTRKEQYF	TGTGCCAGCAGCGAGGGGACAAGGAAAGAGCAGTACTTC
TRBJ1-5	NA	TRBV7-9	NA	CASSLGDRRGPQHF	TGTGCCAGCAGCTTAGGCGACCGTCGGGGGCCCCAGCATTTT
TRBJ1-5	NA	TRBV28	many	CASSPQHDYQPQHF	TGTGCCAGCAGTCCCCAACACGACTATCAGCCCCAGCATTTT
TRBJ1-5	NA	TRBV14	NA	CASSVAGGPQHF	TGTGCCAGCAGCGTCGCGGGCGGGCCCCAGCATTTT
TRBJ2-3	TRBD2	TRBV20-1	many	CSARDRGLAESTDTQYF	TGCAGTGCTAGAGATCGAGGGCTAGCGGAGAGCACAGATACGCAGTATTTT
TRBJ1-2	NA	TRBV5-8	few	CASSLWGDYGYTF	TGTGCCAGCAGCTTATGGGGAGATTATGGCTACACCTTC
TRBJ1-2	NA	TRBV5-1	many	CASSETVNYGYTF	TGCGCCAGCAGCGAGACAGTTAACTATGGCTACACCTTC
TRBJ1-5	NA	TRBV12-3/TRBV12-4	many	CASSSRASNQPQHF	TGTGCCAGCAGTTCCAGGGCGAGCAATCAGCCCCAGCATTTT
TRBJ1-1	NA	TRBV30	many	CASAEINTEAFF	TGTGCCTCAGCAGAAATAAACACTGAAGCTTTCTTT
TRBJ1-5	TRBD1	TRBV7-9	NA	CASSLGTGGSGQPQHF	TGTGCCAGCAGCTTAGGGACAGGGGGATCGGGTCAGCCCCAGCATTTT
TRBJ1-6	NA	TRBV10-3	NA	CAISERVLQNAYNSPLHF	TGTGCCATCAGTGAGCGCGTATTACAGAATGCCTATAATTCACCCCTCCACTTT
TRBJ1-4	NA	TRBV10-3	many	CAIKGNEKLFF	TGTGCCATCAAAGGGAATGAAAAACTGTTTTTT
TRBJ2-1	NA	TRBV29-1	few	CSVVQGGEQFF	TGCAGCGTAGTACAGGGCGGGGAGCAGTTCTTC
TRBJ2-7	TRBD2	TRBV20-1	many	CSATGTRDYEQYF	TGCAGTGCAACCGGGACTAGAGACTACGAGCAGTACTTC
TRBJ2-2	NA	TRBV5-6	NA	CASSSDSLRFTGELFF	TGTGCCAGCAGTTCGGACAGCTTAAGGTTCACCGGGGAGCTGTTTTTT
TRBJ1-1	TRBD1	TRBV3-1	many	CASSQTTGGAFF	TGTGCCAGCAGCCAAACGACAGGGGGAGCTTTCTTT
TRBJ1-5	NA	TRBV12-3/TRBV12-4	many	CASSLRSLGAPSNQPQHF	TGTGCCAGCAGTTTAAGGTCTTTGGGGGCGCCTAGCAATCAGCCCCAGCATTTT
TRBJ2-5	TRBD2	TRBV7-8	many	CASSPERGGPVRVETQYF	TGTGCCAGCAGCCCAGAGCGGGGGGGCCCGGTTCGGGTTGAGACCCAGTACTTC
TRBJ1-5	NA	TRBV7-9	few	CASSSGPLSQPQHF	TGTGCCAGCAGCTCCGGACCGTTGAGTCAGCCCCAGCATTTT
TRBJ2-5	TRBD1	TRBV6-1	many	CASSSPGTGRRRETQYF	TGTGCCAGCAGTTCACCCGGGACAGGTCGCCGAAGGGAGACCCAGTACTTC
TRBJ2-1	TRBD1	TRBV5-8	few	CASSEPGTGANEQFF	TGTGCCAGCAGCGAACCCGGGACAGGGGCCAATGAGCAGTTCTTC
TRBJ1-2	NA	TRBV28	many	CASSFLGQYGYTF	TGTGCCAGCAGTTTTTTAGGACAGTATGGCTACACCTTC
TRBJ2-5	NA	TRBV2	many	CASSEMDAGQETQYF	TGTGCCAGCAGTGAAATGGATGCGGGGCAAGAGACCCAGTACTTC
TRBJ1-6	NA	TRBV12-3/TRBV12-4	NA	CASSLAPFGSPLHF	TGTGCCAGCAGTCTAGCCCCTTTTGGTTCACCCCTCCACTTT
TRBJ2-5	NA	TRBV9	NA	CASSERGIDQETQYF	TGTGCCAGCAGCGAACGGGGGATTGACCAAGAGACCCAGTACTTC
TRBJ2-5	TRBD1	TRBV29-1	few	CSVEDRGLETQYF	TGCAGCGTCGAGGACAGGGGTTTGGAGACCCAGTACTTC
TRBJ2-7	NA	TRBV14	NA	CASSQAGGGYEQYF	TGTGCCAGCAGCCAGGCTGGAGGGGGCTACGAGCAGTACTTC
TRBJ2-7	NA	TRBV25-1	NA	CASSTPSGGLYEQYF	TGTGCCAGCTCTACACCGTCCGGGGGCTTATACGAGCAGTACTTC
TRBJ1-2	NA	TRBV19	few	CASDLTWWGGYTF	TGTGCCAGCGACCTCACATGGTGGGGTGGCTACACCTTC
TRBJ2-7	NA	TRBV28	NA	CASSAWGDLYEQYF	TGTGCCAGCAGTGCGTGGGGAGATCTCTACGAGCAGTACTTC
TRBJ2-5	NA	TRBV7-9	many	CASSSTGLETQYF	TGTGCCAGCAGCTCTACAGGGTTAGAGACCCAGTACTTC
TRBJ1-4	NA	TRBV11-2	many	CASSPRDTATNEKLFF	TGTGCCAGCAGCCCCCGGGACACCGCAACTAATGAAAAACTGTTTTTT
TRBJ1-1	TRBD1	TRBV7-6	NA	CASSVQGRAEAFF	TGTGCCAGCAGCGTACAGGGGAGGGCTGAAGCTTTCTTT
TRBJ2-1	TRBD1	TRBV28	NA	CASSRPGQGSYNGQFF	TGTGCCAGCAGTAGACCGGGACAGGGCTCCTACAATGGGCAGTTCTTC